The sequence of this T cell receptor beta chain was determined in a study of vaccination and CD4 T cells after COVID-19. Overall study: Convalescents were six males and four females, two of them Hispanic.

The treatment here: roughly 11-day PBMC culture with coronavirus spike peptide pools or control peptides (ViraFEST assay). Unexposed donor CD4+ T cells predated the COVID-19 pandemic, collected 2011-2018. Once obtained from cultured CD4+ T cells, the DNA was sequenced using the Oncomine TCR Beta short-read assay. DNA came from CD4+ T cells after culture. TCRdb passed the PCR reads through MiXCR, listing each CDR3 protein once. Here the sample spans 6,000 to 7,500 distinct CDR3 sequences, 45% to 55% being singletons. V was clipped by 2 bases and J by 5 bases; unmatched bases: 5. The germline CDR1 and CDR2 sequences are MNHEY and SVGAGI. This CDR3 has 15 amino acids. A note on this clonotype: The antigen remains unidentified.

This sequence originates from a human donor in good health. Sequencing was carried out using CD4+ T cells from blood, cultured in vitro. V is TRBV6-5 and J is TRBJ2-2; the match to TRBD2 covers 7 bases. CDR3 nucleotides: TGTGCCAGCAGTTACGGGGGGGATTATACCGGGGAGCTGTTTTTT. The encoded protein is CASSYGGDYTGELFF.